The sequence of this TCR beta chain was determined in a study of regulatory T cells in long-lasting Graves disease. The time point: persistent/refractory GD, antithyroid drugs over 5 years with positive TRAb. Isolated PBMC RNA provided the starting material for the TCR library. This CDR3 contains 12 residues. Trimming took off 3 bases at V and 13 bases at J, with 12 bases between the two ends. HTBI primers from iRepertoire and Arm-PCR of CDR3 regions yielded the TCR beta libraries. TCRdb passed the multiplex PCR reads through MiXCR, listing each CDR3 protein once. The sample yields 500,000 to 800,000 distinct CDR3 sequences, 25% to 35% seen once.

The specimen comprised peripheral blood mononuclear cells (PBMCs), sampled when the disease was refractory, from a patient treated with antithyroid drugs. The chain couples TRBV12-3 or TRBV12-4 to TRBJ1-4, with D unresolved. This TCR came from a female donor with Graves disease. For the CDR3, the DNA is TGTGCCAGCAGTTTCCGGGAAGGAAGACTGTTTTTT. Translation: CASSFREGRLFF.